The next 7 T cell receptor beta chains were all read from a single sample in a study of blood T cell repertoires in COVID-19. Repertoires were generated with immunoSEQ multiplex PCR, while TCRdb's copy carries only in-frame clones and drops some. This table holds 110,000 or so clones, about 87% found once. What was sequenced was peripheral blood. Source of these receptors: a woman between 45 and 65 years old with acute or convalescent COVID-19.

The chain couples TRBV7-9 to TRBJ2-1; 13 nucleotides line up with TRBD2. Germline V lookup: CDR1 SEHNR, CDR2 FQNEAQ (reference sequence). This CDR3 has 16 amino acids. Trimming cost V 4 bases and J 5 bases; bases outside gene matches: 5. CDR3 DNA sequence: TGTGCCAGCAGCTGGACCGGGACTAGCGGGAACAATGAGCAGTTCTTC. This gives the protein CASSWTGTSGNNEQFF.

V usage is TRBV6-5 and J usage is TRBJ1-5; TRBD1 might be the D (6 bases). The CDR3 loop spans 15 amino acids. V gave up 7 bases and J gave up 4 bases, with 17 bases separating them. Germline V gene sequence: CDR1 MNHEY, CDR2 SVGAGI. The CDR3 DNA reads TGTGCCAGCATCGGGGGGGCTTTCCATAATCAGCCCCAGCATTTT. Amino acids: CASIGGAFHNQPQHF.

The chain couples TRBV6-1 to TRBJ1-3; no firm D call. Germline values: CDR1 MNHNS, CDR2 SASEGT. Trimming stripped 1 base from V and 0 bases from J, with 7 bases between. The CDR3 spans 15 residues. CDR3 amino acids: CASSEGFYSGNTIYF. The CDR3 bases are TGTGCCAGCAGTGAAGGATTCTACTCTGGAAACACCATATATTTT.

This chain joins TRBV5-1 and TRBJ2-5; 9 bases agree with TRBD1. The germline V gene has CDR1 SGHRS and CDR2 YFSETQ. The V and J ends lost 4 bases and 2 bases, in that order; junction bases with no gene match: 9. The CDR3 runs to 16 residues. This CDR3 reads CASSMGSGTGQETQYF. CDR3 bases: TGCGCCAGCAGCATGGGATCCGGGACAGGGCAAGAGACCCAGTACTTC.

This chain connects TRBV3-1 (or the pseudogene TRBV3-2) to TRBJ2-1; unclear D gene. The germline V gene encodes CDR1 LGHDT and CDR2 YNNKEL (reference sequence). This CDR3 contains 16 residues. Trimming shortened V by 1 base and J by 4 bases, and 14 bases separated the two germline ends. CDR3: CASSQVIVQPYNEQFF. DNA for the CDR3: TGTGCCAGCAGCCAAGTGATCGTACAGCCTTACAATGAGCAGTTCTTC.

This clone was observed a few times. V is TRBV12-5 and J is TRBJ2-5; 15 bases line up with TRBD2. The CDR3 contains 18 residues. Trimming at V came to 7 bases and at J to 4 bases, leaving 13 bases not matched to a gene. Germline CDR1 is LGHNT and CDR2 is FRNRAP. CDR3 region: CASALGLAGGLYAETQYF. For the CDR3, the DNA is TGTGCTAGTGCCCTGGGACTAGCGGGGGGCCTATACGCAGAGACCCAGTACTTC. Full variable domain (missing parts from reference TRBV12-5 and TRBJ2-5): DARVTQTPRHKVTEMGQEVTMRCQPILGHNTVFWYRQTMMQGLELLAYFRNRAPLDDSGMPKDRFSAEMPDATLATLKIQPSEPRDSAVYFCASALGLAGGLYAETQYFGPGTRLLVL.

The chain has TRBV19 and TRBJ1-2, with 9 nucleotides matching TRBD1. Looked up from germline, CDR1 is LNHDA and CDR2 is SQIVND (reference sequence). With 10 bases clipped from V and 8 bases from J, the junction kept 14 bases outside the gene matches. This CDR3 is 14 amino acids long. The CDR3 region has the DNA TGTGCCACCATCGGGACAGGGTTGTTGGGGGGCTACACCTTC. Protein sequence: CATIGTGLLGGYTF.